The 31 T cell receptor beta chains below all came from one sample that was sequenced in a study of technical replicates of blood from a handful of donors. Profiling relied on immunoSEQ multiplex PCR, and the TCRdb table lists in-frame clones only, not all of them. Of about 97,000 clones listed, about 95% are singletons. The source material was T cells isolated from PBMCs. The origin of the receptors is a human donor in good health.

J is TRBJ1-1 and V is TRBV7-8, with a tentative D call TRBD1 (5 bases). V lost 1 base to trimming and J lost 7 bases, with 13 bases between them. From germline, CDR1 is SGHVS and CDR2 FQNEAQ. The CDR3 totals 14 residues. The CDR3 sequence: CASSLDPQGFEAFF. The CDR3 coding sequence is TGTGCCAGCAGCTTAGATCCCCAGGGATTTGAAGCTTTCTTT.

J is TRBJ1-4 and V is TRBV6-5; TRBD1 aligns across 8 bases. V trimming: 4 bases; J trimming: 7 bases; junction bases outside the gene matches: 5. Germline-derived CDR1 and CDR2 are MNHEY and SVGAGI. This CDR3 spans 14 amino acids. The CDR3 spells CASSSGQGGEKLFF. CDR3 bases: TGTGCCAGCAGTTCCGGACAGGGAGGTGAAAAACTGTTTTTT.

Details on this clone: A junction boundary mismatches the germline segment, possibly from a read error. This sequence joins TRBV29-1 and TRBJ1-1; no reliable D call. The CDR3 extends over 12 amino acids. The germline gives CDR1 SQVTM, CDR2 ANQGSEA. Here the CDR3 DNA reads TGCAGCGTCGAAGACAATCCCTATGAAGCTTTCTTT. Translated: CSVEDNPYEAFF.

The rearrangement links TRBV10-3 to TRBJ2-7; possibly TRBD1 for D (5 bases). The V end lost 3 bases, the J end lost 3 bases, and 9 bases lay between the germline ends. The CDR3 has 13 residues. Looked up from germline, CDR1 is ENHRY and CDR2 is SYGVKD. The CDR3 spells CAISDREIYEQYF. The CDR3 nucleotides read TGTGCCATCAGTGACAGGGAAATCTACGAGCAGTACTTC.

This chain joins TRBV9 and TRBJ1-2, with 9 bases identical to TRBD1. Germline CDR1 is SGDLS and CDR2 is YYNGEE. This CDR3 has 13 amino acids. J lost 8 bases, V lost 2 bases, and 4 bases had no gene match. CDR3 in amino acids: CASSVDRGLGYTF. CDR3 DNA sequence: TGTGCCAGCAGCGTTGACAGGGGGTTAGGCTACACCTTC.

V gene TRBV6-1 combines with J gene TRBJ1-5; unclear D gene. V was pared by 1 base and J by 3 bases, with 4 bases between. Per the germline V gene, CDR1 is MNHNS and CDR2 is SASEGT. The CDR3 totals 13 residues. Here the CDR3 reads CASSEDYNQPQHF. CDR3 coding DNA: TGTGCCAGCAGTGAAGATTACAATCAGCCCCAGCATTTT.

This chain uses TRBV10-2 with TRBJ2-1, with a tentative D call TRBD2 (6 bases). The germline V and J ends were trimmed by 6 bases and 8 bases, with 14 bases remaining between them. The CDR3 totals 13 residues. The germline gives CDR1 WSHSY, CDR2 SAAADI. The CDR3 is CASRSLALDEQFF. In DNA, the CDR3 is TGCGCCAGCAGGTCGCTAGCGCTCGATGAGCAGTTCTTC.

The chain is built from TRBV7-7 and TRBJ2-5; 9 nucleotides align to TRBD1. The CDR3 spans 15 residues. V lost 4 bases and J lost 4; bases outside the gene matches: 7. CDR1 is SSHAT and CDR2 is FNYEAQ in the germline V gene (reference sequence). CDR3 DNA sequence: TGTGCCAGCAGCTACCGGGACAGGGTAGGAGAGACCCAGTACTTC. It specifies CASSYRDRVGETQYF.

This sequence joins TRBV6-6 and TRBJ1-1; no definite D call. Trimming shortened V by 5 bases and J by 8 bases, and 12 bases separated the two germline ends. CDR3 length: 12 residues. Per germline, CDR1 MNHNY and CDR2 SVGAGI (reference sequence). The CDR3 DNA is TGTGCCAGCAGTCCATACCTGAGAGAAGCTTTCTTT. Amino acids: CASSPYLREAFF.

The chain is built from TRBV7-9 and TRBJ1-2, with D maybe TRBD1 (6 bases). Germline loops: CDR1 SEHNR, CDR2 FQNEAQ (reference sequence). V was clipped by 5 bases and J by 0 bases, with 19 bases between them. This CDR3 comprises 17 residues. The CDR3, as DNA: TGTGCCAGCAGCGCCGGACAGCATGCCCCAGCTAACTATGGCTACACCTTC. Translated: CASSAGQHAPANYGYTF. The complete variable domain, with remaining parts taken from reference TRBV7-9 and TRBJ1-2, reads DTGVSQNPRHKITKRGQNVTFRCDPISEHNRLYWYRQTLGQGPEFLTYFQNEAQLEKSRLLSDRFSAERPKGSFSTLEIQRTEQGDSAMYLCASSAGQHAPANYGYTFGSGTRLTVV.

DNA for the CDR3: TGCGCCAGCAGCCCGCTTGACAGGGAAGGCACTGAAGCTTTCTTT. Residues: CASSPLDREGTEAFF. The V gene is TRBV5-1, the J gene TRBJ1-1, with 7 bases identical to TRBD1. Unmatched junction bases numbered 10, after V lost 4 bases and J lost 4 bases. Germline loops: CDR1 SGHRS, CDR2 YFSETQ. CDR3 length: 15 residues.

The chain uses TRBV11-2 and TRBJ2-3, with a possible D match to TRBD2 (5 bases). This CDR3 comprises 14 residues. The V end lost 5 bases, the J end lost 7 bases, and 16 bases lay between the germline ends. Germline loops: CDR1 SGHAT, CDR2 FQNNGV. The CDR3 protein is CASSPTGRLNTQYF. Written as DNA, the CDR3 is TGTGCCAGCAGCCCCACGGGGAGACTAAATACGCAGTATTTT. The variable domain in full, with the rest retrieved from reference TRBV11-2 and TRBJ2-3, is EAGVAQSPRYKIIEKRQSVAFWCNPISGHATLYWYQQILGQGPKLLIQFQNNGVVDDSQLPKDRFSAERLKGVDSTLKIQPAKLEDSAVYLCASSPTGRLNTQYFGPGTRLTVL.

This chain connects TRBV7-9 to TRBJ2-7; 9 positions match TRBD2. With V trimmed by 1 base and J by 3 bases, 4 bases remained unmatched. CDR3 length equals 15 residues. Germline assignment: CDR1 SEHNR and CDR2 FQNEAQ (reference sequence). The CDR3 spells CASSLVLAGHYEQYF. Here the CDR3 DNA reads TGTGCCAGCAGCTTAGTGCTAGCGGGACACTACGAGCAGTACTTC.

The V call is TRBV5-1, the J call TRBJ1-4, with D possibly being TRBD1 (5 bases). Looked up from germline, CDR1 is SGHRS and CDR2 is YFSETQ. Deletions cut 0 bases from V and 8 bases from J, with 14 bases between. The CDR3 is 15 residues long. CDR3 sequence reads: CASSLDAGKGEKLFF. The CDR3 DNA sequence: TGCGCCAGCAGCTTGGACGCAGGGAAGGGGGAAAAACTGTTTTTT.

CDR3 DNA: TGTGCCAGCAGCTTAGCTGTGTCGGTTGAAAAACTGTTTTTT. The encoded protein is CASSLAVSVEKLFF. The chain has TRBV7-9 and TRBJ1-4; D unclear. This CDR3 comprises 14 residues. The germline V gene has CDR1 SEHNR and CDR2 FQNEAQ (reference sequence). The V end was cut by 0 bases, the J end by 7 bases, with 9 bases between.

CDR3 DNA sequence: TGCGCCAGCAGCCATGTTAGCGGGAGGGCCAATGAGCAGTTCTTC. Encoded protein: CASSHVSGRANEQFF. The J gene is TRBJ2-1, the V gene TRBV4-1, with TRBD2 matching 11 bases. Trimming at V came to 3 bases and at J to 6 bases, leaving 4 bases not matched to a gene. The CDR3 length is 15 residues. Germline V gene sequence: CDR1 MGHRA, CDR2 YSYEKL.

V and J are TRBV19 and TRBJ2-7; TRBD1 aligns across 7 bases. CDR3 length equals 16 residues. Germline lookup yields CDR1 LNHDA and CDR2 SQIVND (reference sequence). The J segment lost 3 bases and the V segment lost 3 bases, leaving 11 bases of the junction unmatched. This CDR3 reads CASSMGSGTVVYEQYF. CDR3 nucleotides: TGTGCCAGTAGTATGGGTAGTGGGACAGTAGTCTACGAGCAGTACTTC.

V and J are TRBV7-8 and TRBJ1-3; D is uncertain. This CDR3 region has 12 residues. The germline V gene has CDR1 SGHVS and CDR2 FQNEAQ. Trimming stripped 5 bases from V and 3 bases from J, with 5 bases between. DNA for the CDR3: TGTGCCAGCAGCACTAATGGAAACACCATATATTTT. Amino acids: CASSTNGNTIYF.

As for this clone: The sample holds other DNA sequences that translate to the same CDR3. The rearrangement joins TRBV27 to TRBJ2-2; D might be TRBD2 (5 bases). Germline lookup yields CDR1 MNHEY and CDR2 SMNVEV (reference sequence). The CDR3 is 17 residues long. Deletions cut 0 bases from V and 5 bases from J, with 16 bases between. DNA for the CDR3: TGTGCCAGCAGTTTATCTGCTGGGCTAGCTAGGACCGGGGAGCTGTTTTTT. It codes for CASSLSAGLARTGELFF.

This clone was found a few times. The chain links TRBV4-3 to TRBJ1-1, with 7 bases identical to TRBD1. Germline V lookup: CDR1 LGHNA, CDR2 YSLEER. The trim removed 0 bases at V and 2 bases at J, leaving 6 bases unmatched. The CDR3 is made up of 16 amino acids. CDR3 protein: CASSQDPGQHNTEAFF. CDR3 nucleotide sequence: TGCGCCAGCAGCCAAGATCCGGGACAGCATAACACTGAAGCTTTCTTT.

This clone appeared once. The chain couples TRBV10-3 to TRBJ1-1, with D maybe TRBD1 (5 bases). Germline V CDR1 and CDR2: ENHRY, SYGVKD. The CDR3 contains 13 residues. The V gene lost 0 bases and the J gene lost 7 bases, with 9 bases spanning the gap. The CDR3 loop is CAISESQGGEAFF. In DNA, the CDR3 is TGTGCCATCAGTGAGTCGCAGGGAGGTGAAGCTTTCTTT.

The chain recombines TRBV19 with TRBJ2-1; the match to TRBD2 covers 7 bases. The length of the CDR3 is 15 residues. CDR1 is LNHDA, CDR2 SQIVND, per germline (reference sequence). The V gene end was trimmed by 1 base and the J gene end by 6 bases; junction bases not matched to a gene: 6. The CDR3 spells CASSIGGSVLNEQFF. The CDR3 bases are TGTGCCAGTAGTATAGGCGGGAGTGTCCTCAATGAGCAGTTCTTC.

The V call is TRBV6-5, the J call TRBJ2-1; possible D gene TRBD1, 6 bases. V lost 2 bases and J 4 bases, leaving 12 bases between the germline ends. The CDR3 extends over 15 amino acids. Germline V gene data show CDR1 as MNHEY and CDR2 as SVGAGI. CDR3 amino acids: CASSYGRGVYNEQFF. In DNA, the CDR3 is TGTGCCAGCAGTTACGGCAGGGGCGTTTACAATGAGCAGTTCTTC.

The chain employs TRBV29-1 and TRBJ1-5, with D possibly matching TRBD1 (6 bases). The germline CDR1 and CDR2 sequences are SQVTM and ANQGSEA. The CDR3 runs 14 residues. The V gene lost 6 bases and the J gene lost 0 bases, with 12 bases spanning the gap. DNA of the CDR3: TGCAGCGTGGTGACAGGTAATAGCAATCAGCCCCAGCATTTT. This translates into CSVVTGNSNQPQHF.

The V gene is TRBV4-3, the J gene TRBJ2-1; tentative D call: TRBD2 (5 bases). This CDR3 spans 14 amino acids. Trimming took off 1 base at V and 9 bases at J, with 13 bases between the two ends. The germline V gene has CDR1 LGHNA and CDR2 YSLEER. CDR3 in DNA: TGCGCCAGCAGCCAAGCTAGCTTTGATGGTGAGCAGTTCTTC. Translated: CASSQASFDGEQFF.

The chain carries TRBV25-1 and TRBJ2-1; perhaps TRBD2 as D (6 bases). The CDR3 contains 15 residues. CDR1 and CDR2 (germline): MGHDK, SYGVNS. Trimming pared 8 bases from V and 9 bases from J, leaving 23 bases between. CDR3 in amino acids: CASSLGEVAITEQFF. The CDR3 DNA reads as TGTGCCAGCTCCTTGGGGGAGGTGGCGATTACTGAGCAGTTCTTC.

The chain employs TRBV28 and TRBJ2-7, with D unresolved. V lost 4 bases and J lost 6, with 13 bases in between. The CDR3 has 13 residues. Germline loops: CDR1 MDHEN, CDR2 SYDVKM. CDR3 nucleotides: TGTGCCAGCAGTTCCCCCCACCAGGCCGAGCAGTACTTC. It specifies CASSSPHQAEQYF.

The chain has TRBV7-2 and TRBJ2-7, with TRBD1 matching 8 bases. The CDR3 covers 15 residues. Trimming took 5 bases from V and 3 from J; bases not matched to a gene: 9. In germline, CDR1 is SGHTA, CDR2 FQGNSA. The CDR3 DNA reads TGTGCCAGCAGCACAAGGACAGGGCCTAACTACGAGCAGTACTTC. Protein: CASSTRTGPNYEQYF.

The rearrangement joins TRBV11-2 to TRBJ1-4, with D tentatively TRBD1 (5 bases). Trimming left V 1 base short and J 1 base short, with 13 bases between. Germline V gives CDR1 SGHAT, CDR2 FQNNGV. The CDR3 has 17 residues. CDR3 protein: CASSLGAGDGTNEKLFF. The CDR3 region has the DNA TGTGCCAGCAGCTTAGGTGCGGGGGACGGAACTAATGAAAAACTGTTTTTT.

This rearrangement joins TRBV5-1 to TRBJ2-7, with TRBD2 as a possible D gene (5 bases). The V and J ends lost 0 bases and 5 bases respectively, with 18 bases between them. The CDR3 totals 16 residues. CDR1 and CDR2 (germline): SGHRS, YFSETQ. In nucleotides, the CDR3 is TGCGCCAGCAGCTTGGCTAAGTCTCTCGGGGTGAACGAGCAGTACTTC. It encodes CASSLAKSLGVNEQYF.

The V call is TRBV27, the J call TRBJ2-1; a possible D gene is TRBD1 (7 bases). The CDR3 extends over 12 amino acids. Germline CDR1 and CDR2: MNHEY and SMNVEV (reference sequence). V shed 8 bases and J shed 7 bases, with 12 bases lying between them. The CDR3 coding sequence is TGTGCCAGCTCCGCAGGGGGGAATGAGCAGTTCTTC. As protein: CASSAGGNEQFF.